These T cell receptor beta chains were read from a single sample in a study of blood T cell repertoires in COVID-19. TCRdb's copy holds only in-frame clones and misses some; the assay was immunoSEQ multiplex PCR. The table records 200,000 to 250,000 clones, 70% to 90% of them present only once. Sequencing was carried out using PBMCs or T cells enriched from blood (not recorded which). These receptors came from a man in his fifties who had been exposed to COVID-19. Both conserved end residues are part of each CDR3. Fields, in order: V gene, clone size, D gene, J gene, CDR3 DNA, CDR3 protein. D genes are given only for firm matches. Clone sizes are given selectively: once, few, many, or a class where the clone is expanded.

TRBV28	-	-	TRBJ1-6	TGTGCCAGCACTCGATCAGGGGATTCACCCCTCCACTTT	CASTRSGDSPLHF
TRBV5-1	-	TRBD1	TRBJ1-2	TGCGCCAGCAGTCAGACAGGGGGCAAGTATGGCTACACCTTC	CASSQTGGKYGYTF
TRBV9	-	-	TRBJ2-2	TGTGCCAGCAGCGTGATAGCGAACACCGGGGAGCTGTTTTTT	CASSVIANTGELFF
TRBV13	-	TRBD2	TRBJ2-1	TGTGCCAGCAGCCTGGGGGTCCCTAGCGGGTACAATGAGCAGTTCTTC	CASSLGVPSGYNEQFF
TRBV6-5	-	-	TRBJ2-2	TGTGCCAGCAGTTCCGACTCCTTGGAGCTGTTTTTT	CASSSDSLELFF
TRBV28	-	TRBD1	TRBJ1-2	TGTGCCAGCAGTTTGCTCGGGACAGGGATCAACTATGGCTACACCTTC	CASSLLGTGINYGYTF
TRBV10-3	-	-	TRBJ1-2	TGTGCCATCAGTGGTAACAGCCTCGGCTATGGCTACACCTTC	CAISGNSLGYGYTF
TRBV6-5	-	TRBD1	TRBJ1-5	TGTGCCAGCAGCAGGGACAGCGGTAATCAGCCCCAGCATTTT	CASSRDSGNQPQHF
TRBV19	once	-	TRBJ1-2	TGTGCCAGTAGGCCAGGGGCTAGGGACTATGGCTACACCTTC	CASRPGARDYGYTF
TRBV11-2	-	-	TRBJ2-1	TGTGCCAGGCCTACGGGTCACTCCTACAATGAGCAGTTCTTC	CARPTGHSYNEQFF
TRBV28	-	TRBD1	TRBJ1-1	TGTGCCAGCAGTTCCCCGGGACAGGGGAACACTGAAGCTTTCTTT	CASSSPGQGNTEAFF
TRBV15	-	-	TRBJ1-5	TGTGCCACCAGCAGAGATCAGGTCGATAGCAATCAGCCCCAGCATTTT	CATSRDQVDSNQPQHF
TRBV5-1	once	TRBD2	TRBJ2-5	TGCGCCAGCAGCGTGACTAGCGGGAGTGCGACCCAGTACTTC	CASSVTSGSATQYF
TRBV11-3	-	-	TRBJ2-2	TGTGCCAGCAGCTTAACGGGACTCCCTAACGGGGAGCTGTTTTTT	CASSLTGLPNGELFF
TRBV5-4	-	TRBD2	TRBJ2-3	TGTGCCAGCAGCTTGCTTCTAGCGGGCATGACAGATACGCAGTATTTT	CASSLLLAGMTDTQYF
TRBV11-2	-	-	TRBJ1-1	TGTGCCAGCAGCAAAATTCCGGACACTGAAGCTTTCTTT	CASSKIPDTEAFF
TRBV4-1	-	-	TRBJ1-2	TGCGCCAGCAGCCAAGACCGTAACTATGGCTACACCTTC	CASSQDRNYGYTF
TRBV10-3	-	TRBD1	TRBJ1-1	TGTGCCACCCGACAGGGATTGAACACTGAAGCTTTCTTT	CATRQGLNTEAFF
TRBV3-1/TRBV3-2	-	-	TRBJ2-7	TGTGCCAGCAGCCAAGGGTGGGCCTCCTACGAGCAGTACTTC	CASSQGWASYEQYF
TRBV7-8	-	-	TRBJ1-1	TGTGCCAGCAGCTTAGGGCGGTCCGTGACTGAAGCTTTCTTT	CASSLGRSVTEAFF
TRBV4-2	-	-	TRBJ2-5	TGTGCCAGCAGCCGTCCGGGACACTTGAGAGAGACCCAGTACTTC	CASSRPGHLRETQYF
TRBV28	-	-	TRBJ2-5	TGTGCCAGCAGTATGGAGACCCAAGAGACCCAGTACTTC	CASSMETQETQYF
TRBV27	-	-	TRBJ2-1	TGTGCCAGCAGTTTATCTCTTATCAATGAGCAGTTCTTC	CASSLSLINEQFF
TRBV19	-	-	TRBJ1-2	TGTGCCAGCGCCACCGGGGGGGGGAGATATGGCTACACCTTC	CASATGGGRYGYTF
TRBV11-3	-	TRBD1	TRBJ2-7	TGTGCCAGCAGCTCCCGACAGGGAACACGCGAGCAGTACTTC	CASSSRQGTREQYF
TRBV3-1/TRBV3-2	-	-	TRBJ1-6	TGTGCCAGCAGCCCCGCGGGCTCCTATAATTCACCCCTCCACTTT	CASSPAGSYNSPLHF
TRBV19	-	TRBD1	TRBJ2-3	TGTGCCAGTAGTCAATCGACAGGGTCCTACTACACAGATACGCAGTATTTT	CASSQSTGSYYTDTQYF
TRBV28	-	TRBD1	TRBJ1-3	TGTGCCAGCAGCGACAGGGGATGGGGAAACACCATATATTTT	CASSDRGWGNTIYF
TRBV12-3/TRBV12-4	once	-	TRBJ1-6	TGTGCCAGCAGTCAGGGGTTAGGGCCCCTCCACTTT	CASSQGLGPLHF
TRBV30	-	TRBD2	TRBJ2-7	TGTGCCTGGAGTGTAGGCGGGGGCTACGAGCAGTACTTC	CAWSVGGGYEQYF
TRBV19	-	TRBD2	TRBJ2-7	TGTGCCAGTAGTACCTTAGCGGGGGGGTACGAGCAGTACTTC	CASSTLAGGYEQYF
TRBV5-1	-	-	TRBJ2-1	TGCGCCAGCAGCCTGGACACCCACAATGAGCAGTTCTTC	CASSLDTHNEQFF
TRBV14	-	-	TRBJ2-1	TGTGCCAGCAGCCAATTCCAGGGGGGTTACAATGAGCAGTTCTTC	CASSQFQGGYNEQFF
TRBV28	-	-	TRBJ2-1	TGTGCCAGCAGTCTAAGCGGGCCTGAGCAGTTCTTC	CASSLSGPEQFF
TRBV5-5	-	-	TRBJ2-4	TGTGCCAGCACCATAACAGGTCGGATAGCCAAAAACATTCAGTACTTC	CASTITGRIAKNIQYF
TRBV5-1	once	TRBD1	TRBJ1-2	TGCGCCAGCAGCTTGTCAGTGGGACAGGCGGTTGGCTACACCTTC	CASSLSVGQAVGYTF
TRBV10-1	-	TRBD2	TRBJ2-1	TGCGCCAGCAGTAAATTCCCGGGACTAGCGGGAGTAGGCAATGAGCAGTTCTTC	CASSKFPGLAGVGNEQFF
TRBV6-1	-	-	TRBJ2-5	TGTGCCAGCAGTGAAGCGACCGGGGTAGAGACCCAGTACTTC	CASSEATGVETQYF
TRBV10-3	-	-	TRBJ1-1	TGTGCCATCAGTGAGTCGGTTGGGAGAGCGAACACTGAAGCTTTCTTT	CAISESVGRANTEAFF
TRBV28	-	-	TRBJ1-2	TGTGCCAGCAACAGAAACTATGGCTACACCTTC	CASNRNYGYTF
TRBV12-3/TRBV12-4	few	-	TRBJ1-1	TGTGCCAGCAGATACGACAGTAACACTGAAGCTTTCTTT	CASRYDSNTEAFF
TRBV5-6	-	-	TRBJ2-2	TGTGCCAGCAGCTTGTATCTTTGGGACTCTCTCAACACCGGGGAGCTGTTTTTT	CASSLYLWDSLNTGELFF
TRBV18	-	-	TRBJ2-1	TGTGCCAGCTCACCGGGTCAGGGCAATGAGCAGTTCTTC	CASSPGQGNEQFF
TRBV7-3	-	-	TRBJ2-2	TGTGCCAGCAGCTTTCATAACACCGGGGAGCTGTTTTTT	CASSFHNTGELFF
TRBV5-1	-	TRBD1	TRBJ2-1	TGCGCCAGCAGCCTGAATCGAGGGGGCCATGAGCAGTTCTTC	CASSLNRGGHEQFF
TRBV3-1/TRBV3-2	-	TRBD1	TRBJ1-3	TGTGCCAGCAGCGCCCGGGACAGAACTTCTGGAAACACCATATATTTT	CASSARDRTSGNTIYF
TRBV5-4	-	-	TRBJ1-1	TGTGCCAGCAGCTTAGACATGAACACTGAAGCTTTCTTT	CASSLDMNTEAFF
TRBV9	-	TRBD1	TRBJ2-3	TGTGCCAGCAGCGCAACAACCGGGACAGGGGCCTTTAGGAGCACAGATACGCAGTATTTT	CASSATTGTGAFRSTDTQYF
TRBV29-1	-	TRBD2	TRBJ2-1	TGCAGCGCGACTAGCGCCAGCTCCTACAATGAGCAGTTCTTC	CSATSASSYNEQFF
TRBV12-3/TRBV12-4	-	-	TRBJ2-5	TGTGCCAGCAGTTTTCGGGGCCAAGAGACCCAGTACTTC	CASSFRGQETQYF
TRBV6-5	-	-	TRBJ1-1	TGTGCCAGCGGACTGACGAACACTGAAGCTTTCTTT	CASGLTNTEAFF
TRBV5-4	-	-	TRBJ1-6	TGTGCCAGCAGCTCAGACAGGACCAATAATTCACCCCTCCACTTT	CASSSDRTNNSPLHF
TRBV18	-	-	TRBJ1-1	TGTGCCAGCTCACCTAACAGGGTGTCGAACCTCAACACTGAAGCTTTCTTT	CASSPNRVSNLNTEAFF
TRBV5-1	-	-	TRBJ2-3	TGCGCCAGCAGCTTGGTTGGGAGTGGCACAGATACGCAGTATTTT	CASSLVGSGTDTQYF
TRBV11-3	-	TRBD1	TRBJ2-3	TGTGCCAGCAGTTTGGACAGGGGAAGCACAGATACGCAGTATTTT	CASSLDRGSTDTQYF
TRBV9	once	TRBD1	TRBJ1-5	TGTGCCAGCAGCGGGGGACAGATCGACAATCAGCCCCAGCATTTT	CASSGGQIDNQPQHF
TRBV7-3	-	-	TRBJ1-1	TGTGCCAGCAGCTTACGGTGGGACATGAACACTGAAGCTTTCTTT	CASSLRWDMNTEAFF
TRBV16	-	TRBD2	TRBJ2-1	TGTGCCAGCAGCCCTGGGGGACTAGCGGGACCCATGGGGAATGAGCAGTTCTTC	CASSPGGLAGPMGNEQFF
TRBV7-2	-	-	TRBJ1-2	TGTGCCAGCAGCTACTTAGCTAACTATGGCTACACCTTC	CASSYLANYGYTF
TRBV5-1	-	-	TRBJ1-6	TGCGCCAGCAGCTTATTTATGCAGGATAATTCACCCCTCCACTTT	CASSLFMQDNSPLHF